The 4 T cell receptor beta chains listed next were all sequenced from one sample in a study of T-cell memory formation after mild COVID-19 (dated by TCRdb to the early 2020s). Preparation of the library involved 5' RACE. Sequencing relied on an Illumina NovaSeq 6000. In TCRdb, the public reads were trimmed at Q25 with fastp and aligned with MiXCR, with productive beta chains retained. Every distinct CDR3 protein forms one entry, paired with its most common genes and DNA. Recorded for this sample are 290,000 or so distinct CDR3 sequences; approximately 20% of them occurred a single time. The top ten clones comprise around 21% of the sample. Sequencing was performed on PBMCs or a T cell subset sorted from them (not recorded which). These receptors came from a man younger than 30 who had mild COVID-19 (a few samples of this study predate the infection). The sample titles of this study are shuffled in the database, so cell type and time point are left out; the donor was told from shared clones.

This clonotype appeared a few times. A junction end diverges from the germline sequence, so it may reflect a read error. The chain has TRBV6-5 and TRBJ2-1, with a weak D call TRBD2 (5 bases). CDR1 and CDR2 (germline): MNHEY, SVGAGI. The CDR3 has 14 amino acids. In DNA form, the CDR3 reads TGTGCCAGCAGATACTATCGGGGTGACAATGAGCAGTTCTTC. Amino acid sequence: CASRYYRGDNEQFF.

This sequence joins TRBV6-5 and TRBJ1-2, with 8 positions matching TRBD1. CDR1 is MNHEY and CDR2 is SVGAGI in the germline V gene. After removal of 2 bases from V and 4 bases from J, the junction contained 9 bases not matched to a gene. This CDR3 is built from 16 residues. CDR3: CASSYEGGQGVYGYTF. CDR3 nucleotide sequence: TGTGCCAGCAGTTACGAGGGAGGACAGGGCGTCTATGGCTACACCTTC.

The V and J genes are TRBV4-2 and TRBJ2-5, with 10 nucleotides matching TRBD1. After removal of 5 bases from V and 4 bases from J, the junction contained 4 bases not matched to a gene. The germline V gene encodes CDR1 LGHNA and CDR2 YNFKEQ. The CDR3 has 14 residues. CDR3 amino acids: CASSSRDRGETQYF. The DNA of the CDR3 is TGTGCCAGCAGCTCAAGGGACAGGGGAGAGACCCAGTACTTC.

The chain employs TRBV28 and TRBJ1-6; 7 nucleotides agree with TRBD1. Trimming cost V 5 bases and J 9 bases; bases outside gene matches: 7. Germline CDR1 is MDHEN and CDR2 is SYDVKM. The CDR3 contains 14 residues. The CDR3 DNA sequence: TGTGCCAGCAGTCCCCGACAGGGAAGTTCACCCCTCCACTTT. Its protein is CASSPRQGSSPLHF.